These 30 T cell receptor beta chains originate from one sample sequenced in a study of CD8+CD57+ T cells in acquired aplastic anemia. Template material for TCR beta VDJ and CDR3 profiling consisted of genomic DNA. TCRdb re-derived calls from the reads in MiXCR, one entry per CDR3 protein. This sample yields 450,000 to 600,000 distinct CDR3 sequences, of which around a third are seen a single time; around 0.82% belongs to the top ten. Those patients picked for sequencing had displayed CD8+CD57+ cell expansion on flow cytometry. Sequenced: sorted CD4+, CD8+, or CD8+CD57+ T cells (not recorded which) from PBMCs. Receptor source: a human donor with aplastic anemia.

Concerning this clonotype itself: Possible read error: a much larger clone is one base away. The rearrangement links TRBV24-1 to TRBJ2-3, with D tentatively TRBD2 (5 bases). Germline CDR1 is KGHDR and CDR2 is SFDVKD. The CDR3 has 16 residues. The V and J ends lost 4 bases and 1 base respectively, with 14 bases between them. CDR3: CATSDPRRLGTDTQYF. The DNA of the CDR3 is TGTGCCACCAGTGACCCCAGGAGGCTCGGCACAGATACGCAGTATTTT.

This clonotype turned up a few times. Since a much larger clone is just one base distant, this may be a read error. The chain carries TRBV10-2 and TRBJ1-1, with D tentatively TRBD1 (6 bases). CDR1 and CDR2 from the germline V gene are WSHSY and SAAADI. Trimming removed 6 bases from V and 4 bases from J, with 15 bases in between. The CDR3 is made up of 14 amino acids. The CDR3 here is CASSLRGGLTEAFF. CDR3 bases: TGCGCCAGCAGCCTAAGGGGGGGTCTCACTGAAGCTTTCTTT.

As regards this clonotype: A read error is possible here, since a much larger clone lies one base away. Lacking the conserved final phenylalanine or tryptophan, this CDR3 likely reflects a read error. The chain links TRBV20-1 to TRBJ1-3; D may be TRBD1 (5 bases). V shed 3 bases and J shed 7 bases, with 16 bases lying between them. The CDR3 length is 14 residues. In germline, CDR1 is DFQATT, CDR2 SNEGSKA (reference sequence). CDR3 sequence reads: CSASRQGYGNTIYS. Here the CDR3 DNA reads TGCAGTGCTAGTCGGCAGGGCTACGGGAACACCATATATTCT.

Comment on this clonotype: A clone one base away is much larger, so this may be a read error. The rearrangement joins TRBV19 to TRBJ1-1; D possibly corresponds to TRBD1 (6 bases). This CDR3 has 14 residues. CDR1 is LNHDA, CDR2 SQIVND, per germline (reference sequence). V was cut by 11 bases and J by 6 bases, with 22 bases left in between. The CDR3, as DNA: TGTGCCTGTATACAAGGGACATCACCTCCTGAAGCTTTCTTT. It encodes CACIQGTSPPEAFF. The full variable domain, in which reference TRBV19 and TRBJ1-1 provide the parts outside the CDR3, is DGGITQSPKYLFRKEGQNVTLSCEQNLNHDAMYWYRQDPGQGLRLIYYSQIVNDFQKGDIAEGYSVSREKKESFPLTVTSAQKNPTAFYLCACIQGTSPPEAFFGQGTRLTVV.

V is TRBV7-9 and J is TRBJ1-1, with a tentative D call TRBD1 (6 bases). The CDR3 has 15 residues. Trimming removed 5 bases from V and 5 bases from J, with 18 bases in between. Germline V gene sequence: CDR1 SEHNR, CDR2 FQNEAQ (reference sequence). DNA of the CDR3: TGTGCCAGCAGCCTGACTGGGGCCCAGGGGACTGAAGCTTTCTTT. It yields the protein CASSLTGAQGTEAFF.

This clonotype has a handful of counts. Written as DNA, the CDR3 is TGTGCCAGTCAGGTTAGGGAAGTGGATGAAAAACTGTTTTTT. Amino acids: CASQVREVDEKLFF. The J gene is TRBJ1-4, the V gene TRBV10-3; D unclear. The CDR3 is 14 amino acids. CDR1 ENHRY and CDR2 SYGVKD come from the germline V gene. The V end was cut by 10 bases, the J end by 6 bases, with 18 bases between.

This clonotype turned up a few times. V usage is TRBV20-1 and J usage is TRBJ1-6; D unresolved. Per the germline V gene, CDR1 is DFQATT and CDR2 is SNEGSKA (reference sequence). This CDR3 contains 17 residues. Between the trimmed V and J ends, which lost 5 bases and 0 bases, there was a span of 17 bases. This chain's CDR3 is CSAPAAEGSSYNSPLHF. Here the CDR3 DNA reads TGCAGTGCTCCTGCTGCGGAGGGAAGCTCCTATAATTCACCCCTCCACTTT.

This clonotype occurred many times. The chain links TRBV10-3 to TRBJ1-1; D is unresolved. The germline gives CDR1 ENHRY, CDR2 SYGVKD. CDR3 length: 11 amino acids. V was trimmed by 6 bases and J by 1 base, leaving 3 bases between them. CDR3 sequence: CAIRGNTEAFF. The CDR3 DNA reads TGTGCCATCAGAGGGAACACTGAAGCTTTCTTT.

This clonotype was seen many times. This rearrangement joins TRBV19 to TRBJ1-5, with 7 bases identical to TRBD1. Germline V gene lookup returns CDR1 LNHDA and CDR2 SQIVND (reference sequence). This CDR3 spans 16 amino acids. Losses at the gene ends were 3 bases for V and 1 base for J; bases not matched to a gene: 6. CDR3: CASSIRTGLSNQPQHF. DNA for the CDR3: TGTGCCAGTAGTATTCGGACAGGACTGAGCAATCAGCCCCAGCATTTT.

This clonotype was seen more than once but under ten times. V and J are TRBV12-3 or TRBV12-4 and TRBJ1-2, with D possibly matching TRBD1 (6 bases). The V end was cut by 5 bases, the J end by 7 bases, with 20 bases between. The CDR3 sequence is 15 residues long. For the CDR3, the DNA is TGTGCCAGCAGTGAAAACAGGGTCATTCAAGGTGGCTACACCTTC. Translated: CASSENRVIQGGYTF.

This clonotype was observed many times. The gene calls are TRBV7-3 and TRBJ2-3, with a tentative D call TRBD1 (7 bases). V lost 3 bases, J lost 5 bases, and 9 bases lay in between. The CDR3 covers 13 residues. Germline assignment: CDR1 SGHTA and CDR2 FQGTGA. DNA for the CDR3: TGTGCCAGCAGCTTGCAGGGGGGAGATACGCAGTATTTT. Encoded protein: CASSLQGGDTQYF.

The table lists this clonotype with a few counts. V gene TRBV4-1 combines with J gene TRBJ1-4, with D perhaps matching TRBD1 (6 bases). Germline V gives CDR1 MGHRA, CDR2 YSYEKL. CDR3 length: 14 amino acids. Deletions cut 6 bases from V and 3 bases from J, with 11 bases between. This chain's CDR3 is CASSQTGPNEKLFF. The CDR3 nucleotides are TGCGCCAGCAGTCAGACAGGCCCTAATGAAAAACTGTTTTTT.

On this clonotype: A much larger clone differs from this one at a single base, so this may be a read error. This sequence joins TRBV20-1 and TRBJ1-5; D might be TRBD1 (5 bases). Per germline, CDR1 DFQATT and CDR2 SNEGSKA (reference sequence). This CDR3 is 13 amino acids long. This chain's CDR3 is CSATGTGNQLQHF. Here the CDR3 DNA reads TGCAGTGCTACCGGGACGGGCAATCAGCTCCAGCATTTT.

Comment on this clonotype: Compared with germline, one end of the junction differs, possibly owing to a read error. V gene TRBV10-3 combines with J gene TRBJ2-2; 8 bases match TRBD1. Germline CDR1 is ENHRY and CDR2 is SYGVKD. CDR3 length: 16 residues. The CDR3 nucleotides read TGTGCCAGCAGTTACTTCGCCAGGGGGCAATCTGGGGAGCTGTTTTTT. Encoded protein: CASSYFARGQSGELFF.

Ten or more counts support this clonotype. This sequence joins TRBV7-2 and TRBJ2-1, with D uncertain. The V and J ends lost 1 base and 4 bases respectively, with 5 bases between them. Germline CDR1 and CDR2: SGHTA and FQGNSA. The CDR3 length is 13 residues. CDR3 residues: CASSLELYNEQFF. CDR3 nucleotide sequence: TGTGCCAGCAGCTTAGAACTGTACAATGAGCAGTTCTTC.

This clonotype was observed a handful of times. This sequence joins TRBV12-3 or TRBV12-4 and TRBJ2-7; 8 positions match TRBD1. V lost 3 bases and J lost 8; bases outside the gene matches: 12. The CDR3 is made up of 15 amino acids. The CDR3 nucleotides read TGTGCCAGCAGTTTCCCAGGGATTCAGGGGGCTAAGCAGTACTTC. Translation: CASSFPGIQGAKQYF.

This clonotype was seen a few times. The chain links TRBV5-1 to TRBJ2-7, with TRBD2 matching over 14 bases. Trimming at V came to 4 bases and at J to 4 bases, leaving 4 bases not matched to a gene. Looked up from germline, CDR1 is SGHRS and CDR2 is YFSETQ. The CDR3 consists of 15 residues. CDR3: CASSRTSGRNYEQYF. The DNA for the CDR3 is TGCGCCAGCAGCAGGACTAGCGGGAGGAATTACGAGCAGTACTTC.

This clonotype has a count of ten or more. The chain recombines TRBV20-1 with TRBJ2-7; 7 positions agree with TRBD2. The germline gives CDR1 DFQATT, CDR2 SNEGSKA (reference sequence). The V gene end was trimmed by 5 bases and the J gene end by 3 bases; junction bases not matched to a gene: 7. The CDR3 runs 13 residues. CDR3 sequence: CSAQRELFYEQYF. CDR3 DNA sequence: TGCAGTGCTCAGCGGGAACTATTCTACGAGCAGTACTTC.

The chain carries TRBV10-3 and TRBJ2-3; D unclear. CDR1 is ENHRY and CDR2 is SYGVKD in the germline V gene. The CDR3 spans 11 residues. Trimming took 4 bases from V and 3 from J, leaving 2 bases between them. As DNA, the CDR3 is TGTGCCATCAGTGGAACAGATACGCAGTATTTT. It specifies CAISGTDTQYF.

In this sample, this clonotype turned up many times. This chain connects TRBV2 to TRBJ1-3; D is undetermined. V was shortened by 1 base and J by 2 bases, with 9 bases between the two germline ends. The germline gives CDR1 SNHLY, CDR2 FYNNEI. This CDR3 spans 15 amino acids. CDR3 protein: CASSEEWGAGNTIYF. Written as DNA, the CDR3 is TGTGCCAGCAGTGAAGAGTGGGGTGCTGGAAACACCATATATTTT. Drawing the rest from reference TRBV2 and TRBJ1-3, the complete variable domain is EPEVTQTPSHQVTQMGQEVILRCVPISNHLYFYWYRQILGQKVEFLVSFYNNEISEKSEIFDDQFSVERPDGSNFTLKIRSTKLEDSAMYFCASSEEWGAGNTIYFGEGSWLTVV.

With regard to this clonotype: A much larger clone lies a single base off, so this may be a read error. The V gene is TRBV12-3 or TRBV12-4, the J gene TRBJ2-7; D gene uncertain. CDR3 size: 11 residues. The CDR3 is CASSFGAQQCF. As DNA, the CDR3 is TGTGCCAGCAGTTTTGGAGCACAGCAGTGCTTC.

This clonotype was seen ten or more times. The chain joins TRBV9 to TRBJ1-6; D perhaps matches TRBD1 (6 bases). V was clipped by 4 bases and J by 6 bases, with 14 bases between them. The CDR3 sequence is 15 residues long. Germline assignment: CDR1 SGDLS and CDR2 YYNGEE. The CDR3 DNA is TGTGCCAGCAGCTCACAGGGTTTTGGTAATTCACCCCTCCACTTT. As protein: CASSSQGFGNSPLHF.

This clonotype was observed many times. The rearrangement uses TRBV7-2 and TRBJ2-3; D ambiguous. The length of the CDR3 is 13 residues. Between the trimmed V and J ends, which lost 4 bases and 4 bases, there was a span of 9 bases. Per germline, CDR1 SGHTA and CDR2 FQGNSA. CDR3 nucleotide sequence: TGTGCCAGCAGCTCCGCCGGAGCAGATACGCAGTATTTT. It codes for CASSSAGADTQYF.

This clonotype was observed a few times. The genes are TRBV2 and TRBJ2-1, with 12 bases that match TRBD2. J was trimmed by 0 bases and V by 7 bases; bases with no gene match: 4. The CDR3 covers 16 residues. CDR1 is SNHLY, CDR2 FYNNEI, per germline. This CDR3 is CASTPTSGSSYNEQFF. The CDR3 nucleotides are TGTGCCAGCACCCCGACTAGCGGGAGCTCCTACAATGAGCAGTTCTTC. Looking up the rest from reference TRBV2 and TRBJ2-1 gives the full variable domain: EPEVTQTPSHQVTQMGQEVILRCVPISNHLYFYWYRQILGQKVEFLVSFYNNEISEKSEIFDDQFSVERPDGSNFTLKIRSTKLEDSAMYFCASTPTSGSSYNEQFFGPGTRLTVL.

In its sample, this clonotype was seen a few times. This rearrangement joins TRBV20-1 to TRBJ2-1; D is tentatively TRBD1 or TRBD2 (6 bases each). The CDR3 spans 18 residues. Germline V lookup: CDR1 DFQATT, CDR2 SNEGSKA (reference sequence). Trimming took 1 base from V and 1 from J, leaving 20 bases between them. This CDR3 is CSARAPVMGGLSYNEQFF. CDR3 bases: TGCAGTGCTAGAGCTCCCGTTATGGGGGGCCTGTCCTACAATGAGCAGTTCTTC.

The rearrangement links TRBV29-1 to TRBJ1-2, with D possibly being TRBD1 (6 bases). This CDR3 has 12 residues. CDR1 and CDR2 (germline): SQVTM, ANQGSEA. The V end was cut by 5 bases, the J end by 4 bases, with 11 bases between. The CDR3 bases are TGCAGCGTTTGTGACAGGTCCTATGGCTACACCTTC. This sequence encodes CSVCDRSYGYTF.

The rearrangement uses TRBV25-1 and TRBJ1-2; D is unclear. The germline V and J ends were trimmed by 10 bases and 4 bases, with 22 bases remaining between them. CDR3 length equals 15 residues. Germline-derived CDR1 and CDR2 are MGHDK and SYGVNS. The CDR3 protein is CAIGEFGVGSYGYTF. CDR3 DNA sequence: TGTGCCATCGGTGAATTCGGTGTAGGGTCCTATGGCTACACCTTC.

The chain couples TRBV7-2 to TRBJ2-5, with 13 bases that match TRBD2. The V gene's germline CDR1 is SGHTA and CDR2 FQGNSA. The ends lost 0 bases at V and 1 base at J; junction bases unmatched: 5. The CDR3 loop spans 18 amino acids. The CDR3 DNA reads TGTGCCAGCAGCTTAGCGGGTACTAGCGGGGGGGCCCAAGAGACCCAGTACTTC. Translation: CASSLAGTSGGAQETQYF.

For this clonotype: The conserved closing phenylalanine or tryptophan is absent in this CDR3, likely reflecting a read error. V and J are TRBV4-3 and TRBJ1-2, with D hard to call. The ends were cut back, 1 base at V and 7 bases at J, with 10 bases in the middle. The CDR3 is 13 amino acids. CDR1 is LGHNA, CDR2 YSLEER, per germline. The CDR3 sequence: CASSQGADSGYTS. In DNA form, the CDR3 reads TGCGCCAGCAGCCAAGGGGCCGATTCTGGCTACACCTCC.

The chain combines TRBV15 with TRBJ1-3, with D unresolved. Germline V gives CDR1 LNHNV, CDR2 YYDKDF (reference sequence). CDR3 length equals 13 residues. Trimming shortened V by 5 bases and J by 2 bases, and 7 bases separated the two germline ends. CDR3 bases: TGTGCCACCAGCCTCTCGACTGGAAACACCATATATTTT. This sequence encodes CATSLSTGNTIYF.